This is a list of T cell receptor beta chains from one sample in a study of T cells after somatic rescue of genetic block. The table came from immunoSEQ multiplex PCR; TCRdb's copy has only in-frame clones and leaves some out. Altogether 11,000 to 15,000 clones are present, approximately 75% being singletons, with the ten largest covering approximately 30%. Sequenced material: peripheral blood mononuclear cells (PBMCs). The receptor source for this set is a man between 18 and 29 years old. The CDR3 runs from the conserved cysteine through the conserved F or W. D genes are given only for firm matches. Some rows have no size entry. The others give once, few or many, or a class for an expanded clone.

d_gene: -
v_gene: TRBV6-6
j_gene: TRBJ1-3
abundance: many
CDR3nt: TGTGCCAGCAGATTAGACAGGCACTCTGGAAACACCATATATTTT
CDR3aa: CASRLDRHSGNTIYF

d_gene: -
v_gene: TRBV19
j_gene: TRBJ1-4
abundance: -
CDR3nt: TGTGCCAGTAGTACGGACAGTTCAACTAATGAAAAACTGTTTTTT
CDR3aa: CASSTDSSTNEKLFF

d_gene: TRBD1
v_gene: TRBV7-3
j_gene: TRBJ1-1
abundance: -
CDR3nt: TGTGCCAGCAGGGAGGGGGCCGGGAACACTGAAGCTTTCTTT
CDR3aa: CASREGAGNTEAFF

d_gene: -
v_gene: TRBV6-5
j_gene: TRBJ2-4
abundance: -
CDR3nt: TGTGCCAGCAGAAACAGGGCAGGGGCCAAAAACATTCAGTACTTC
CDR3aa: CASRNRAGAKNIQYF

d_gene: -
v_gene: TRBV18
j_gene: TRBJ2-7
abundance: -
CDR3nt: TGTGCCAGCTCCCTCATCTCCTACGAGCAGTACTTC
CDR3aa: CASSLISYEQYF

d_gene: -
v_gene: TRBV11-1
j_gene: TRBJ2-3
abundance: -
CDR3nt: TGTGCCAGCAGCGGCCGGGGCACAGATACGCAGTATTTT
CDR3aa: CASSGRGTDTQYF

d_gene: -
v_gene: TRBV7-3
j_gene: TRBJ2-5
abundance: -
CDR3nt: TGTGCCAGCAGCAGGGGCTACCAAGAGACCCAGTACTTC
CDR3aa: CASSRGYQETQYF

d_gene: -
v_gene: TRBV10-3
j_gene: TRBJ1-6
abundance: -
CDR3nt: TGTGCCATCAGTCTGGACATCGTTAATTCACCCCTCCACTTT
CDR3aa: CAISLDIVNSPLHF

d_gene: TRBD1
v_gene: TRBV6-1
j_gene: TRBJ2-7
abundance: once
CDR3nt: TGTGCCAGCAGACAGGGGGTCTCCTACGAGCAGTACTTC
CDR3aa: CASRQGVSYEQYF

d_gene: TRBD2
v_gene: TRBV14
j_gene: TRBJ2-5
abundance: -
CDR3nt: TGTGCCAGCAGCCTGGGACTAGCGGGGGGGGCCCAAGAGACCCAGTACTTC
CDR3aa: CASSLGLAGGAQETQYF

d_gene: -
v_gene: TRBV6-5
j_gene: TRBJ1-2
abundance: -
CDR3nt: TGTGCCAGCAGTTACTCTCGGAAGGGGGTGTATGGCTACACCTTC
CDR3aa: CASSYSRKGVYGYTF

d_gene: -
v_gene: TRBV19
j_gene: TRBJ2-2
abundance: -
CDR3nt: TGTGCCAGTAGTATACCTGGTTTGGCCGGGGAGCTGTTTTTT
CDR3aa: CASSIPGLAGELFF

d_gene: TRBD1
v_gene: TRBV6-1
j_gene: TRBJ1-2
abundance: -
CDR3nt: TGTGCCAGCAGTACAGGGGGACATGGCTACACCTTC
CDR3aa: CASSTGGHGYTF

d_gene: TRBD1
v_gene: TRBV6-5
j_gene: TRBJ2-7
abundance: -
CDR3nt: TGTGCCAGCACTGCCCCGGGACAGGGGGACGAGCAGTACTTC
CDR3aa: CASTAPGQGDEQYF

d_gene: -
v_gene: TRBV6-6
j_gene: TRBJ1-2
abundance: -
CDR3nt: TGTGCCAGTAGGAGACGGGGGAGCTCACCCTTC
CDR3aa: CASRRRGSSPF

d_gene: -
v_gene: TRBV4-1
j_gene: TRBJ1-4
abundance: -
CDR3nt: TGCGCCAGCAGCCAAGACCCTTTGGGTACAACTAATGAAAAACTGTTTTTT
CDR3aa: CASSQDPLGTTNEKLFF

d_gene: -
v_gene: TRBV6-6
j_gene: TRBJ2-1
abundance: -
CDR3nt: TGTGCCAGCAGTTACGGCCAGGCAGCCTACAATGAGCAGTTCTTC
CDR3aa: CASSYGQAAYNEQFF

d_gene: TRBD2
v_gene: TRBV13
j_gene: TRBJ2-3
abundance: -
CDR3nt: TGTGCCAGCAGGCGATGGGGGGGTAGCACAGATACGCAGTATTTT
CDR3aa: CASRRWGGSTDTQYF

d_gene: TRBD1
v_gene: TRBV19
j_gene: TRBJ2-7
abundance: -
CDR3nt: TGTGCCAGTAGCCGGGACAGGGGTTACGAGCAGTACTTC
CDR3aa: CASSRDRGYEQYF

d_gene: TRBD1
v_gene: TRBV28
j_gene: TRBJ1-5
abundance: -
CDR3nt: TGTGCCAGCAGTTCTGCCGGGACAGGGGGCGTTAGGCGGCCCCAGCATTTT
CDR3aa: CASSSAGTGGVRRPQHF

d_gene: -
v_gene: TRBV7-9
j_gene: TRBJ1-1
abundance: once
CDR3nt: TGTGCCAGCAGCTTCGGGTCTTTTAACACTGAAGCTTTCTTT
CDR3aa: CASSFGSFNTEAFF

d_gene: -
v_gene: TRBV5-4
j_gene: TRBJ2-5
abundance: -
CDR3nt: TGTGCCAGCAGCTTGAAAACATGGGGGGCAGGGACCCAGTACTTC
CDR3aa: CASSLKTWGAGTQYF

d_gene: -
v_gene: TRBV29-1
j_gene: TRBJ1-1
abundance: -
CDR3nt: TGCAGCATTTTTCTCGGGACCCCCCGTGAAGCTTTCTTT
CDR3aa: CSIFLGTPREAFF

d_gene: -
v_gene: TRBV7-8
j_gene: TRBJ2-2
abundance: -
CDR3nt: TGTGCCAGCATTCTATGGGATGGCGGGGAGCTGTTTTTT
CDR3aa: CASILWDGGELFF

d_gene: TRBD1
v_gene: TRBV6-5
j_gene: TRBJ1-1
abundance: once
CDR3nt: TGTGCCAGCAGCAGATCGCGACAGGGTAAAGCTTTCTTT
CDR3aa: CASSRSRQGKAFF

d_gene: TRBD1
v_gene: TRBV9
j_gene: TRBJ2-2
abundance: -
CDR3nt: TGTGCCAGCAGCGCCCGGGACAGGGGCCTTACCGGGGAGCTGTTTTTT
CDR3aa: CASSARDRGLTGELFF

d_gene: -
v_gene: TRBV28
j_gene: TRBJ2-6
abundance: -
CDR3nt: TGTGCCAGCAGCACTTCGAAGGCTGGGGCCAACGTCCTGACTTTC
CDR3aa: CASSTSKAGANVLTF

d_gene: TRBD1
v_gene: TRBV7-9
j_gene: TRBJ2-7
abundance: -
CDR3nt: TGTGCCAGCAGCACGGGACAGGGGGAGTACTTC
CDR3aa: CASSTGQGEYF

d_gene: -
v_gene: TRBV7-3
j_gene: TRBJ2-5
abundance: -
CDR3nt: TGTGCCAGCAGCCGGGGGGCTCAAGAGACCCAGTACTTC
CDR3aa: CASSRGAQETQYF

d_gene: -
v_gene: TRBV6-1
j_gene: TRBJ2-1
abundance: -
CDR3nt: TGTGCCAGCAGTGAAACACACCAAAATATCAATGAGCAGTTCTTC
CDR3aa: CASSETHQNINEQFF

d_gene: -
v_gene: TRBV6-5
j_gene: TRBJ2-7
abundance: -
CDR3nt: TGTGCCAGCAGTTCCACCCGGCGAGGGGCCTACGAGCAGTACTTC
CDR3aa: CASSSTRRGAYEQYF

d_gene: -
v_gene: TRBV4-1
j_gene: TRBJ2-7
abundance: -
CDR3nt: TGCGCCAGCAGCCAAGATCCGGGGGCGATGGCGCGGCACGAGCAGTACTTC
CDR3aa: CASSQDPGAMARHEQYF

d_gene: -
v_gene: TRBV28
j_gene: TRBJ2-7
abundance: -
CDR3nt: TGTGCCAGCAGTCCTTGGAAAGGGTTGTCCTACGAGCAGTACTTC
CDR3aa: CASSPWKGLSYEQYF

d_gene: TRBD1
v_gene: TRBV7-9
j_gene: TRBJ1-4
abundance: -
CDR3nt: TGTGCCAGCAGCTACCCCGGGACAGGGAATGAAAAACTGTTTTTT
CDR3aa: CASSYPGTGNEKLFF

d_gene: -
v_gene: TRBV7-6
j_gene: TRBJ2-5
abundance: -
CDR3nt: TGTGCCAGCAGCTTAGGGGTAGCGGAAATAGAGACCCAGTACTTC
CDR3aa: CASSLGVAEIETQYF

d_gene: -
v_gene: TRBV9
j_gene: TRBJ2-3
abundance: -
CDR3nt: TGTGCCAGCGGACTGGAGCAGTATTTT
CDR3aa: CASGLEQYF

d_gene: TRBD1
v_gene: TRBV15
j_gene: TRBJ1-5
abundance: medium-sized
CDR3nt: TGTGCCACCAGCAGAGGAGGGACAGGGCGCAATCAGCCCCAGCATTTT
CDR3aa: CATSRGGTGRNQPQHF

d_gene: TRBD2
v_gene: TRBV6-6
j_gene: TRBJ2-1
abundance: -
CDR3nt: TGTGCCAGCAGTACCATAGCGGGTTCCCCTTACAATGAGCAGTTCTTC
CDR3aa: CASSTIAGSPYNEQFF

d_gene: TRBD2
v_gene: TRBV7-4
j_gene: TRBJ2-7
abundance: medium-sized
CDR3nt: TGTGCCAGCGGCTTCGCGACTAGCGGTTCCTACGAGCAGTACTTC
CDR3aa: CASGFATSGSYEQYF

d_gene: -
v_gene: TRBV5-1
j_gene: TRBJ2-2
abundance: -
CDR3nt: TGCGCCAGCAGCTCGGCCCCGAAGGTGGCCGGGGAGCTGTTTTTT
CDR3aa: CASSSAPKVAGELFF

d_gene: TRBD1
v_gene: TRBV6-5
j_gene: TRBJ2-2
abundance: -
CDR3nt: TGTGCCAGCAGTTACTCGGGACAGGGGCCCACCGGGGAGCTGTTTTTT
CDR3aa: CASSYSGQGPTGELFF

d_gene: TRBD2
v_gene: TRBV10-1
j_gene: TRBJ2-1
abundance: once
CDR3nt: TGCGCCAGCAGTGAGACCCCTAGCGGGAGGGGCAATGAGCAGTTCTTC
CDR3aa: CASSETPSGRGNEQFF

d_gene: TRBD1
v_gene: TRBV9
j_gene: TRBJ1-5
abundance: -
CDR3nt: TGTGCCAGCAGCCCAGAGGGGGCGAGCCAGCCCCAGCATTTT
CDR3aa: CASSPEGASQPQHF

d_gene: -
v_gene: TRBV6-5
j_gene: TRBJ1-1
abundance: -
CDR3nt: TGTGCCAGCAGCCAGTCGGGACGAATGAACACTGAAGCTTTCTTT
CDR3aa: CASSQSGRMNTEAFF

d_gene: -
v_gene: TRBV27
j_gene: TRBJ2-7
abundance: -
CDR3nt: TGTGCCAGCAGTTTCCGACTTAGCTCCTACGAGCAGTACTTC
CDR3aa: CASSFRLSSYEQYF

d_gene: TRBD2
v_gene: TRBV28
j_gene: TRBJ2-2
abundance: -
CDR3nt: TGTGCCAGCAGTCCTCCGGGACTAGCGGGAGGGCCGGGCACCGGGGAGCTGTTTTTT
CDR3aa: CASSPPGLAGGPGTGELFF

d_gene: TRBD1
v_gene: TRBV5-1
j_gene: TRBJ2-5
abundance: -
CDR3nt: TGCGCCAGCAGCTCCAGGGGGTTTAACCAAGAGACCCAGTACTTC
CDR3aa: CASSSRGFNQETQYF

d_gene: TRBD1
v_gene: TRBV5-6
j_gene: TRBJ2-5
abundance: -
CDR3nt: TGTGCCAGCAGCTTGGGACAGGGGAGACCCAAAGAGACCCAGTACTTC
CDR3aa: CASSLGQGRPKETQYF